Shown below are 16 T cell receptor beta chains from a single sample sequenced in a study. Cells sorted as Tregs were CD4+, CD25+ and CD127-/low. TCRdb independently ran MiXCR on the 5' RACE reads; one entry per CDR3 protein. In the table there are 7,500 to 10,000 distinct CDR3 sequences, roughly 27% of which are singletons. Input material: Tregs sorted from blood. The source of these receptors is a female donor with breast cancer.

The CDR3 region is CATSDRDSRETQYF. The CDR3 bases are TGTGCCACCAGCGACCGGGACAGCCGGGAGACCCAGTACTTC. The rearrangement links TRBV15 to TRBJ2-5; 7 nucleotides agree with TRBD1. The CDR3 consists of 14 residues. Per germline, CDR1 LNHNV and CDR2 YYDKDF (reference sequence). Unmatched junction bases numbered 8, after V lost 5 bases and J lost 5 bases.

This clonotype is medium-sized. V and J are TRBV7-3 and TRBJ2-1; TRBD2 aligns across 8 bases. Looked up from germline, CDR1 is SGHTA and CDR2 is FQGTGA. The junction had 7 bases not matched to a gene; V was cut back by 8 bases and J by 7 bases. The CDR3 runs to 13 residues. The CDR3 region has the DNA TGTGCCAGCGGTACTAGCGGAACTAATGAGCAGTTCTTC. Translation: CASGTSGTNEQFF.

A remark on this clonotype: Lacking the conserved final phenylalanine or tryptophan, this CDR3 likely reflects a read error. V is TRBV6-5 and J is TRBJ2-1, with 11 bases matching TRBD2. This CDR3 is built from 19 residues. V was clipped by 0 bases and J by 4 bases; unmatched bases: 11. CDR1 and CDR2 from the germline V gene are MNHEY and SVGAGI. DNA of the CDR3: TGTGCCAGCAGTTACTCCCCGGGACTAGCGGTTGAACCTTACAATGAGCAGTTCTAC. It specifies CASSYSPGLAVEPYNEQFY.

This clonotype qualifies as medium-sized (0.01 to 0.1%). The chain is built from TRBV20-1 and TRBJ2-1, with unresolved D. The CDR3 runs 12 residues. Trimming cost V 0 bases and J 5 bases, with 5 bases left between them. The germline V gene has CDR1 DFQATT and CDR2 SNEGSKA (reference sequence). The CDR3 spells CSARDLDNEQFF. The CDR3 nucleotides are TGCAGTGCTAGAGACCTAGACAATGAGCAGTTCTTC.

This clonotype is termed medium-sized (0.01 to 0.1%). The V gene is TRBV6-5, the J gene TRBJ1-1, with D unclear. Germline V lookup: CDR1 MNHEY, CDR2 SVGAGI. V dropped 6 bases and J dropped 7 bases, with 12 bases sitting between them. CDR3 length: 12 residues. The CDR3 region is CASSSWTSEAFF. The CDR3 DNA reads TGTGCCAGCAGCTCCTGGACGAGTGAAGCTTTCTTT.

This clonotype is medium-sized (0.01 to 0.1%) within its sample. This chain's CDR3 is CASSATGTWGTEAFF. The CDR3 DNA follows: TGTGCCAGCAGTGCGACCGGGACCTGGGGCACTGAAGCTTTCTTT. The rearrangement uses TRBV6-6 and TRBJ1-1; D may be TRBD1 (5 bases). V shed 5 bases and J shed 4 bases, with 17 bases lying between them. Per the germline V gene, CDR1 is MNHNY and CDR2 is SVGAGI (reference sequence). The CDR3 extends over 15 amino acids.

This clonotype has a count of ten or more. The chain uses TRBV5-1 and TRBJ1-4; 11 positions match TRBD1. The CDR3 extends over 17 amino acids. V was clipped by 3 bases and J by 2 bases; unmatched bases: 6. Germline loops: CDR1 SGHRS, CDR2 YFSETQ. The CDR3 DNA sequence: TGCGCCAGCAGCTCCCCGGGACAGGGGGGTACTAATGAAAAACTGTTTTTT. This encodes CASSSPGQGGTNEKLFF.

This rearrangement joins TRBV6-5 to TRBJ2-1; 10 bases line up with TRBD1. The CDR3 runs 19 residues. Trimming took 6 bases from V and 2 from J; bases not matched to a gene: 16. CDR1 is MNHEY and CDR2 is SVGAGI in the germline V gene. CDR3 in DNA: TGTGCCAGCAGCCCCTCGGGACAGGGGACCGGGCCTCCCTACAATGAGCAGTTCTTC. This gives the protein CASSPSGQGTGPPYNEQFF.

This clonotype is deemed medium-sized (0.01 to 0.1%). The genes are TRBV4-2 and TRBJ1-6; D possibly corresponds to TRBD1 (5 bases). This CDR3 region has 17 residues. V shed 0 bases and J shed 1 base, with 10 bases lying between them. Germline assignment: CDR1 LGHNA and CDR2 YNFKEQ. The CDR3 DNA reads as TGTGCCAGCAGCCAAGATTGGAGGGGTTCCTATAATTCACCCCTCCACTTT. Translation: CASSQDWRGSYNSPLHF.

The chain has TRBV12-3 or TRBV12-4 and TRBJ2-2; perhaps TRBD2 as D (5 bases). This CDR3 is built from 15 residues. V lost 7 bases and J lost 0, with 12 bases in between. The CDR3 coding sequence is TGTGCCAGCACTAAAAGCGGAACGAACACCGGGGAGCTGTTTTTT. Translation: CASTKSGTNTGELFF.

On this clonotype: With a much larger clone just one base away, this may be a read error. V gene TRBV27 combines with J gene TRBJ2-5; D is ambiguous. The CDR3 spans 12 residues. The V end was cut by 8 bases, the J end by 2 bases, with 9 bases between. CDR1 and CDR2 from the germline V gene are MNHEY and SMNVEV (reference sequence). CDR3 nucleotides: TGTGCCAGCGGAAAATTACAAGAGACCCAGTACTTC. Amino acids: CASGKLQETQYF.

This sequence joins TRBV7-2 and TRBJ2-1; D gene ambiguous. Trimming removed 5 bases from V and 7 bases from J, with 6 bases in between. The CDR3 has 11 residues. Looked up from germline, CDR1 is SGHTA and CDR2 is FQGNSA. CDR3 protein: CASSNANEQFF. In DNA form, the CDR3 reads TGTGCCAGCAGCAACGCGAATGAGCAGTTCTTC.

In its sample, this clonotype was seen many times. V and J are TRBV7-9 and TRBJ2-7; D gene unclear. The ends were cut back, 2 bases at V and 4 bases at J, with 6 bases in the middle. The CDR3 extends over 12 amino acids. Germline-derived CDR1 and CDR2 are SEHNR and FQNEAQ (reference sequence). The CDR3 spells CASSLPAYEQYF. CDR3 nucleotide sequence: TGTGCCAGCAGCTTACCAGCGTACGAGCAGTACTTC.

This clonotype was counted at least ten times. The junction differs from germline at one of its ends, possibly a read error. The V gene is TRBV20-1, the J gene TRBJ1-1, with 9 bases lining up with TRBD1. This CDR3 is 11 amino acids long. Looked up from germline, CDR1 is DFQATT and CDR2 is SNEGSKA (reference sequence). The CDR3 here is CSASEMDRGTF. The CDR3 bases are TGCAGTGCTAGTGAGATGGACAGGGGCACCTTT.

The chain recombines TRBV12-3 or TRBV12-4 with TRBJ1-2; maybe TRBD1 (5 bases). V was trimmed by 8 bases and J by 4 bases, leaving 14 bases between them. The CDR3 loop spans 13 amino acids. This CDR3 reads CASGPGRTYGYTF. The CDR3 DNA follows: TGTGCCAGCGGCCCGGGACGGACCTATGGCTACACCTTC.

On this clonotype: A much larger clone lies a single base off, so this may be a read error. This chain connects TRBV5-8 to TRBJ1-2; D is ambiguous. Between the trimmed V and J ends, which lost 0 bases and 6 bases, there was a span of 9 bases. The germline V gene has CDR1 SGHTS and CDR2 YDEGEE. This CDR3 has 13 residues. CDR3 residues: CASSLGSSNGYTF. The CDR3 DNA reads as TGTGCCAGCAGCTTGGGATCCAGCAATGGCTACACCTTC. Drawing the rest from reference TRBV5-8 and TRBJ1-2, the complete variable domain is EAGVTQSPTHLIKTRGQQATLRCSPISGHTSVYWYQQALGLGLQFLLWYDEGEERNRGNFPPRFSGRQFPNYSSELNVNALELEDSALYLCASSLGSSNGYTFGSGTRLTVV.